The rows below give T cell receptor beta chains drawn from one sample of a study of response to subunit inactivated influenza vaccine. TCRdb used MiXCR to reprocess the RT-PCR reads, holding one entry per CDR3 protein. The sample records about 190,000 distinct CDR3 sequences, 13% to 15% being singletons. The specimen was CD8+ T cells sorted from PBMCs, collected 4 to 6 days after vaccination. The receptor source for this set is a man aged 50-60 years who received an inactivated influenza vaccine. The CDR3 runs from the conserved cysteine through the conserved F or W. D genes are given only for firm matches. Clone size is not always given. Where it is, it says once, few, many or a class for expanded clones.

CDR3	DNA	V	size	J	D
CASSFPGQNDYEQYF	TGTGCCAGCAGCTTCCCGGGACAGAATGACTACGAGCAGTACTTC	TRBV7-9	.	TRBJ2-7	TRBD1
CASSEAVASGGTSDTQYF	TGTGCCAGCAGTGAGGCTGTAGCGAGCGGGGGGACGTCAGATACGCAGTATTTT	TRBV2	.	TRBJ2-3	TRBD2
CASLEPGLAGGRPYNEQFF	TGTGCCAGCCTAGAACCGGGACTAGCGGGTGGGAGGCCCTACAATGAGCAGTTCTTC	TRBV2	.	TRBJ2-1	TRBD2
CASSLMDRDDYGYTF	TGTGCCAGCAGCTTAATGGACAGGGACGACTATGGCTACACCTTC	TRBV7-9	few	TRBJ1-2	TRBD1
CASTTGLELFF	TGTGCCAGCACGACAGGCTTGGAGCTGTTTTTT	TRBV11-2	.	TRBJ2-2	.
CASSSAGVSEQYF	TGTGCCAGCAGCTCCGCGGGGGTTAGCGAGCAGTACTTC	TRBV5-6	.	TRBJ2-7	TRBD2
CATSRGLGGELFF	TGTGCCACCAGCAGAGGGTTGGGCGGGGAGCTGTTTTTT	TRBV15	.	TRBJ2-2	.
CSARELGENEQFF	TGCAGTGCTAGAGAGCTCGGAGAGAACGAGCAGTTCTTC	TRBV20-1	few	TRBJ2-1	.
CATTSGAPADEQYF	TGTGCCACCACCTCCGGGGCACCGGCGGACGAGCAGTACTTC	TRBV7-8	few	TRBJ2-7	.
CASSFWDSANNEQFF	TGCGCCAGCAGTTTTTGGGACAGTGCGAACAATGAGCAGTTCTTC	TRBV5-1	few	TRBJ2-1	TRBD1
CASSQDSSASGRYEQYF	TGCGCCAGCAGCCAAGATAGTTCGGCTAGCGGGAGATACGAGCAGTACTTC	TRBV4-3	many	TRBJ2-7	TRBD2
CASSLPGHSGQAANYGYTF	TGTGCCAGCAGCTTACCCGGACACAGCGGACAGGCTGCTAACTATGGCTACACCTTC	TRBV11-1	.	TRBJ1-2	TRBD1
CASSYRASDTQYF	TGTGCCAGCAGTTATAGGGCGTCGGATACGCAGTATTTT	TRBV6-6	.	TRBJ2-3	.
CASSLRGASRGTDTQYF	TGTGCCAGCAGCTTACGAGGCGCATCCAGGGGCACAGATACGCAGTATTTT	TRBV5-4	few	TRBJ2-3	.
CASSLETAQDTQYF	TGTGCCAGCAGCTTAGAGACGGCGCAAGATACGCAGTATTTT	TRBV7-9	few	TRBJ2-3	.
CASSQDGPEQYF	TGTGCCAGCAGCCAGGACGGCCCAGAGCAGTACTTC	TRBV5-5	few	TRBJ2-7	.
CASTPGLLRSEQFF	TGTGCCAGCACCCCGGGACTGTTGCGGAGTGAGCAGTTCTTC	TRBV2	.	TRBJ2-1	.
CRAFGDTYGYTF	TGCAGGGCATTTGGCGATACCTATGGCTACACCTTC	TRBV29-1	.	TRBJ1-2	.
CASSLEDSFSGNTIYF	TGTGCCAGCAGCTTAGAGGACAGTTTTTCTGGAAACACCATATATTTT	TRBV7-6	few	TRBJ1-3	.
CASSFLKGGPEQLTQETQYF	TGTGCCAGCAGCTTTTTGAAGGGCGGGCCCGAACAGCTCACACAAGAGACCCAGTACTTC	TRBV11-1	.	TRBJ2-5	.
CASSPTGQLTGELFF	TGTGCCAGCAGTCCTACGGGACAGCTTACCGGGGAGCTGTTTTTT	TRBV12-3/TRBV12-4	.	TRBJ2-2	TRBD1
CSASRPEDQPQHF	TGCAGTGCTAGTCGGCCCGAAGATCAGCCCCAGCATTTT	TRBV20-1	many	TRBJ1-5	.
CASSLWDIGTSTDTQYF	TGTGCCAGCAGTTTATGGGACATCGGTACTAGCACAGATACGCAGTATTTT	TRBV28	.	TRBJ2-3	.
CASTSGGRGTEAFF	TGCGCCAGTACCTCGGGGGGCCGGGGCACTGAAGCTTTCTTT	TRBV10-2	.	TRBJ1-1	.
CASSLVGANTEAFF	TGTGCCAGCAGTTTAGTGGGGGCGAACACTGAAGCTTTCTTT	TRBV12-3/TRBV12-4	.	TRBJ1-1	.
CASSGTSPTVSHGGKNIQYF	TGTGCCAGCAGCGGAACCAGCCCTACGGTTTCCCACGGGGGCAAAAACATTCAGTACTTC	TRBV6-2/TRBV6-3	many	TRBJ2-4	.
CASSERQGVYEQYF	TGTGCCAGCAGTGAAAGACAGGGGGTCTACGAGCAGTACTTC	TRBV25-1	few	TRBJ2-7	TRBD1
CASSGASGSYNEQFF	TGTGCCAGCAGCGGGGCTAGCGGGAGCTACAATGAGCAGTTCTTC	TRBV2	.	TRBJ2-1	TRBD2
CASSNWGILNQPQHF	TGTGCCAGTAGTAATTGGGGGATACTGAATCAGCCCCAGCATTTT	TRBV19	few	TRBJ1-5	.
CASSPAGGVYNEQFF	TGTGCCAGCAGTCCGGCAGGGGGGGTCTACAATGAGCAGTTCTTC	TRBV6-1	.	TRBJ2-1	.
CASSGLRGETQYF	TGTGCCAGCAGTGGGTTAAGGGGAGAGACCCAGTACTTC	TRBV25-1	.	TRBJ2-5	.
CASRATSGGRTDTQYF	TGTGCCAGCAGAGCTACTAGCGGGGGGCGCACAGATACGCAGTATTTT	TRBV11-2	few	TRBJ2-3	TRBD2
CASSYTPFVRAPSYEQYF	TGTGCCAGCAGTTACACCCCTTTTGTCAGGGCCCCATCCTACGAGCAGTACTTC	TRBV6-5	.	TRBJ2-7	.
CASSVQLSYEQYF	TGTGCCAGCAGTGTTCAGTTAAGCTACGAGCAGTACTTC	TRBV6-1	.	TRBJ2-7	.
CASSLEPGDGYGYTF	TGTGCCAGCAGCTTAGAACCAGGGGATGGCTATGGCTACACCTTC	TRBV7-8	few	TRBJ1-2	.
CASLTGFGTEAFF	TGTGCCAGCCTTACAGGGTTTGGCACTGAAGCTTTCTTT	TRBV12-3/TRBV12-4	.	TRBJ1-1	.
CASSPRDSTNTEAFF	TGTGCCAGCAGCCCCCGGGACAGCACGAACACTGAAGCTTTCTTT	TRBV9	.	TRBJ1-1	TRBD1
CASSAPAAYEQYF	TGTGCCAGCAGCGCCCCCGCGGCCTACGAGCAGTACTTC	TRBV11-1	few	TRBJ2-7	.